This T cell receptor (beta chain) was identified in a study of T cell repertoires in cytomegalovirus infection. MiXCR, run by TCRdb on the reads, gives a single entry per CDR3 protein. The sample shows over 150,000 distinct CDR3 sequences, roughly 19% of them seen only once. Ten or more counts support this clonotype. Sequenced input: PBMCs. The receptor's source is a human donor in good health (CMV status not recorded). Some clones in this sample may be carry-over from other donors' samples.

The DNA for the CDR3 is TGTGCCAGCAGCCAAGAGGCTATCACTGAAGCTTTCTTT. Translated, it gives CASSQEAITEAFF. The chain is built from TRBV4-2 and TRBJ1-1; D is undetermined. This CDR3 is built from 13 residues. CDR1 is LGHNA, CDR2 YNFKEQ, per germline. Trimming removed 0 bases from V and 4 bases from J, with 6 bases in between.